These 30 T cell receptor beta chains share one sample of origin, sequenced in a study of shared clonotypes between healthy human individuals. Generated by immunoSEQ multiplex PCR, the TCRdb table keeps only in-frame clones and is missing some. Of about 490,000 clones detected, 65% to 80% appear once; the ten largest clones hold approximately 12%. Material: PBMCs. These receptor sequences come from a woman aged 40 to 49 in good health. Some clones in this sample may be carry-over from other donors' samples.

This clone was counted ten times or more. The genes are TRBV12-5 and TRBJ1-2; D perhaps matches TRBD1 (6 bases). The CDR3 runs 13 residues. Trimming left V 3 bases short and J 4 bases short, with 9 bases between. Per the germline V gene, CDR1 is LGHNT and CDR2 is FRNRAP. CDR3 DNA: TGTGCTAGTGGTTTCCAGGGGACCTATGGCTACACCTTC. This encodes CASGFQGTYGYTF.

The V and J genes are TRBV13 and TRBJ2-1; TRBD2 is a possible D gene (6 bases). Deletions cut 5 bases from V and 12 bases from J, with 14 bases between. Germline CDR1 is PRHDT and CDR2 is FYEKMQ (reference sequence). CDR3 length: 12 amino acids. The CDR3 is CASSQLRGGQFF. The CDR3 region has the DNA TGTGCCAGCAGCCAGTTGCGGGGTGGGCAGTTCTTC.

The J gene is TRBJ1-1, the V gene TRBV4-2; possibly TRBD1 for D (5 bases). The CDR3 totals 13 residues. Germline loops: CDR1 LGHNA, CDR2 YNFKEQ. The V gene lost 4 bases and the J gene lost 4 bases, with 10 bases spanning the gap. The chain's CDR3 is CASSRRGPTEAFF. CDR3 nucleotides: TGTGCCAGCAGCCGACGGGGCCCCACTGAAGCTTTCTTT.

The chain couples TRBV6-5 to TRBJ2-1; D is uncertain. V was trimmed by 4 bases and J by 2 bases, leaving 12 bases between them. The germline gives CDR1 MNHEY, CDR2 SVGAGI. CDR3 length equals 15 residues. CDR3 residues: CASSSLYRPYNEQFF. The CDR3 nucleotides are TGTGCCAGCAGTTCTCTTTATCGGCCCTACAATGAGCAGTTCTTC.

The V gene is TRBV4-1, the J gene TRBJ2-4, with D possibly matching TRBD2 (6 bases). Trimming pared 3 bases from V and 0 bases from J, leaving 9 bases between. There are 15 residues in the CDR3. The germline gives CDR1 MGHRA, CDR2 YSYEKL. CDR3 sequence reads: CASSHLAVAKNIQYF. In nucleotides, the CDR3 is TGCGCCAGCAGCCACTTAGCGGTAGCCAAAAACATTCAGTACTTC.

The genes are TRBV29-1 and TRBJ1-2; D is uncertain. Deletions cut 3 bases from V and 8 bases from J, with 16 bases between. Germline V lookup: CDR1 SQVTM, CDR2 ANQGSEA. The CDR3 has 13 amino acids. CDR3 amino acids: CSVDVGILRGYTF. CDR3 DNA sequence: TGCAGCGTTGATGTGGGGATTCTTAGGGGCTACACCTTC.

This clone was detected once. V is TRBV19 and J is TRBJ2-6, with D unresolved. Trimming removed 2 bases from V and 1 base from J, with 6 bases in between. Looked up from germline, CDR1 is LNHDA and CDR2 is SQIVND (reference sequence). This CDR3 contains 15 residues. CDR3 sequence: CASSIMVSGANVLTF. Written as DNA, the CDR3 is TGTGCCAGTAGTATAATGGTGTCTGGGGCCAACGTCCTGACTTTC.

This chain links TRBV4-2 with TRBJ2-1; D ambiguous. Germline values: CDR1 LGHNA, CDR2 YNFKEQ. The V and J ends lost 1 base and 5 bases respectively, with 18 bases between them. This CDR3 is 17 amino acids long. The CDR3 here is CASSQVRTTVENNEQFF. The DNA of the CDR3 is TGTGCCAGCAGCCAAGTCCGGACGACCGTCGAAAACAATGAGCAGTTCTTC.

This sequence joins TRBV18 and TRBJ2-3; 9 bases are a match to TRBD1. V lost 2 bases to trimming and J lost 4 bases; unmatched junction nucleotides: 13. CDR1 and CDR2 from the germline V gene are KGHSH and LQKENI. This CDR3 region has 18 residues. The CDR3 DNA reads TGTGCCAGCTCACCAACCCCCTCCGGGACAGGGAGGGCAGATACGCAGTATTTT. Encoded protein: CASSPTPSGTGRADTQYF.

This chain connects TRBV28 to TRBJ1-2; 10 nucleotides align to TRBD1. Germline CDR1 reads MDHEN; CDR2 reads SYDVKM. The CDR3 contains 15 residues. V lost 8 bases and J lost 3; bases outside the gene matches: 9. The CDR3 reads CASAPGQGDYYGYTF. The DNA for the CDR3 is TGTGCCAGCGCCCCCGGACAGGGGGATTACTATGGCTACACCTTC.

V usage is TRBV9 and J usage is TRBJ2-3, with D unclear. Trimming took 0 bases from V and 3 from J, leaving 11 bases between them. The CDR3 length is 15 residues. Per germline, CDR1 SGDLS and CDR2 YYNGEE. The CDR3 bases are TGTGCCAGCAGCGTAGAGCCGGGCTCAACAGATACGCAGTATTTT. Amino acids: CASSVEPGSTDTQYF. Based on the CDR3 plus reference TRBV9 and TRBJ2-3, the full variable domain is DSGVTQTPKHLITATGQRVTLRCSPRSGDLSVYWYQQSLDQGLQFLIQYYNGEERAKGNILERFSAQQFPDLHSELNLSSLELGDSALYFCASSVEPGSTDTQYFGPGTRLTVL.

This chain connects TRBV11-2 to TRBJ1-4; D uncertain. V gave up 3 bases and J gave up 0 bases, with 11 bases separating them. Per the germline V gene, CDR1 is SGHAT and CDR2 is FQNNGV. CDR3 length: 16 amino acids. The CDR3 DNA follows: TGTGCCAGCAGCTTTACGCCAGCATCAACTAATGAAAAACTGTTTTTT. It yields the protein CASSFTPASTNEKLFF.

The J gene is TRBJ2-1, the V gene TRBV10-2, with D perhaps matching TRBD1 or TRBD2 (7 bases each). The V end was cut by 8 bases, the J end by 3 bases, with 11 bases between. Germline CDR1 reads WSHSY; CDR2 reads SAAADI. This CDR3 comprises 13 residues. The CDR3: CASQGGVYNEQFF. In DNA, the CDR3 is TGCGCCAGCCAGGGGGGGGTCTACAATGAGCAGTTCTTC.

This chain uses TRBV4-1 with TRBJ1-5, with 9 bases lining up with TRBD1. With 0 bases clipped from V and 4 bases from J, the junction kept 7 bases outside the gene matches. The CDR3 spans 17 residues. Germline assignment: CDR1 MGHRA and CDR2 YSYEKL. The CDR3 loop reads CASSQDTLGQGNQPQHF. In DNA, the CDR3 is TGCGCCAGCAGCCAAGACACGTTGGGACAGGGAAATCAGCCCCAGCATTTT.

Of note for this clone: Additional DNA sequences in this sample encode the identical CDR3. The chain employs TRBV11-3 and TRBJ2-2; no firm D call. This CDR3 has 14 residues. Germline V CDR1 and CDR2: SGHNT, YENEEA. With 0 bases removed from V and 4 bases from J, the gap between germline ends came to 6 bases. The CDR3 here is CASSLDRGTGELFF. CDR3 nucleotide sequence: TGTGCCAGCAGCTTAGATCGAGGCACCGGGGAGCTGTTTTTT.

The chain carries TRBV2 and TRBJ2-1; 9 bases agree with TRBD1. Germline-derived CDR1 and CDR2 are SNHLY and FYNNEI. V gave up 9 bases and J gave up 10 bases; unmatched junction bases: 10. The CDR3 is made up of 13 amino acids. The DNA for the CDR3 is TGTGCCAGTAATCGGGACAGGGTGGGCGAGCAGTTCTTC. Amino acids: CASNRDRVGEQFF.

The chain recombines TRBV28 with TRBJ2-5; TRBD1 aligns across 7 bases. The CDR3 loop spans 16 amino acids. Germline values: CDR1 MDHEN, CDR2 SYDVKM. After removal of 7 bases from V and 2 bases from J, the junction contained 13 bases not matched to a gene. CDR3 amino acids: CASIPPGMTGQETQYF. In nucleotides, the CDR3 is TGTGCCAGCATCCCCCCCGGAATGACAGGGCAAGAGACCCAGTACTTC.

The rearrangement links TRBV15 to TRBJ2-5, with 11 bases identical to TRBD1. CDR1 and CDR2 from the germline V gene are LNHNV and YYDKDF (reference sequence). The CDR3 loop spans 16 amino acids. Losses at the gene ends were 1 base for V and 6 bases for J; bases not matched to a gene: 7. CDR3 loop: CATSRVPDRGQQTQYF. Written as DNA, the CDR3 is TGTGCCACCAGCAGAGTACCGGACAGGGGGCAACAGACCCAGTACTTC.

This clone was counted a single time. The CDR3 sequence: CASRDLTNMNTEAFF. Written as DNA, the CDR3 is TGCGCCAGCAGGGATCTTACTAACATGAACACTGAAGCTTTCTTT. The chain uses TRBV5-1 and TRBJ1-1; D gene ambiguous. The V end was cut by 5 bases, the J end by 0 bases, with 14 bases between. CDR3 length equals 15 residues. From germline, CDR1 is SGHRS and CDR2 YFSETQ.

On this clone: Other DNA sequences in this specimen translate into the identical CDR3. The gene calls are TRBV15 and TRBJ2-7, with D hard to call. CDR1 is LNHNV and CDR2 is YYDKDF in the germline V gene (reference sequence). This CDR3 has 14 residues. V lost 5 bases, J lost 3 bases, and 14 bases lay in between. CDR3 residues: CATSPEGVGYEQYF. As DNA, the CDR3 is TGTGCCACCAGCCCGGAAGGCGTGGGCTACGAGCAGTACTTC.

The chain uses TRBV5-1 and TRBJ2-7; 9 bases map to TRBD1. V dropped 1 base and J dropped 3; count of bases not matched to a gene: 5. This CDR3 is 15 amino acids long. Per the germline V gene, CDR1 is SGHRS and CDR2 is YFSETQ. The CDR3 sequence is CASSLLQGQGYEQYF. The CDR3 nucleotides read TGCGCCAGCAGCTTGCTCCAGGGACAGGGCTACGAGCAGTACTTC.

The chain couples TRBV9 to TRBJ1-5; D is possibly TRBD1 (5 bases). Trimming removed 2 bases from V and 4 bases from J, with 16 bases in between. This CDR3 spans 16 amino acids. Germline V lookup: CDR1 SGDLS, CDR2 YYNGEE. The DNA for the CDR3 is TGTGCCAGCAGCGTGGGGGTTGGGGAGGGGAATCAGCCCCAGCATTTT. Encoded protein: CASSVGVGEGNQPQHF.

V and J are TRBV10-3 and TRBJ1-6; 9 bases align to TRBD1. V shed 6 bases and J 4 bases; nucleotides not matched to a gene: 7. This CDR3 comprises 16 residues. Germline CDR1 ENHRY, CDR2 SYGVKD. CDR3 nucleotides: TGTGCCATCAGAGACGGACAGGGGAGTTATAATTCACCCCTCCACTTT. This sequence encodes CAIRDGQGSYNSPLHF.

This clone was counted a few times. The sample holds other DNA sequences that translate to the same CDR3. The rearrangement uses TRBV19 and TRBJ1-1; no reliable D call. The V and J ends lost 5 bases and 0 bases respectively, with 7 bases between them. This CDR3 contains 13 residues. Per the germline V gene, CDR1 is LNHDA and CDR2 is SQIVND (reference sequence). CDR3 amino acids: CASSSGLNTEAFF. Here the CDR3 DNA reads TGTGCCAGTAGTTCAGGATTGAACACTGAAGCTTTCTTT.

The V and J genes are TRBV5-1 and TRBJ2-3; unclear D gene. V lost 0 bases to trimming and J lost 0 bases, with 11 bases between them. CDR1 and CDR2 from the germline V gene are SGHRS and YFSETQ. The CDR3 covers 16 residues. CDR3 residues: CASSLGNIGSTDTQYF. As DNA, the CDR3 is TGCGCCAGCAGCTTGGGGAATATAGGAAGCACAGATACGCAGTATTTT.

This clone was recorded a few times. This rearrangement joins TRBV7-9 to TRBJ2-1; D tentatively reads TRBD1 or TRBD2 (5 bases each). Per germline, CDR1 SEHNR and CDR2 FQNEAQ (reference sequence). Trimming cost V 0 bases and J 2 bases, with 14 bases left between them. The CDR3 contains 17 residues. CDR3 sequence reads: CASSLAWVGETYNEQFF. As DNA, the CDR3 is TGTGCCAGCAGCTTAGCTTGGGTGGGGGAGACCTACAATGAGCAGTTCTTC. Using reference TRBV7-9 and TRBJ2-1 for the parts outside the CDR3, the full variable domain is DTGVSQNPRHKITKRGQNVTFRCDPISEHNRLYWYRQTLGQGPEFLTYFQNEAQLEKSRLLSDRFSAERPKGSFSTLEIQRTEQGDSAMYLCASSLAWVGETYNEQFFGPGTRLTVL.

The chain recombines TRBV5-1 with TRBJ2-7, with TRBD1 as a possible D gene (6 bases). With 4 bases removed from V and 0 bases from J, the gap between germline ends came to 11 bases. There are 14 residues in the CDR3. From germline, CDR1 is SGHRS and CDR2 YFSETQ. The DNA of the CDR3 is TGCGCCAGCAGCATACAAGGGGGCTCCTACGAGCAGTACTTC. It specifies CASSIQGGSYEQYF. Drawing the rest from reference TRBV5-1 and TRBJ2-7, the complete variable domain is KAGVTQTPRYLIKTRGQQVTLSCSPISGHRSVSWYQQTPGQGLQFLFEYFSETQRNKGNFPGRFSGRQFSNSRSEMNVSTLELGDSALYLCASSIQGGSYEQYFGPGTRLTVT.

This chain links TRBV28 with TRBJ2-5; TRBD1 aligns across 9 bases. With 6 bases clipped from V and 2 bases from J, the junction kept 7 bases outside the gene matches. Germline V gives CDR1 MDHEN, CDR2 SYDVKM. The CDR3 sequence is 15 residues long. CDR3 amino acids: CASSPGTGLQETQYF. The CDR3 DNA is TGTGCCAGCAGCCCCGGGACAGGGTTACAAGAGACCCAGTACTTC. Full variable domain (remainder filled in from reference TRBV28 and TRBJ2-5): DVKVTQSSRYLVKRTGEKVFLECVQDMDHENMFWYRQDPGLGLRLIYFSYDVKMKEKGDIPEGYSVSREKKERFSLILESASTNQTSMYLCASSPGTGLQETQYFGPGTRLLVL.

The chain employs TRBV10-1 and TRBJ2-2; D may be TRBD2 (5 bases). This CDR3 spans 15 amino acids. Germline V gives CDR1 WNHNN, CDR2 SYGVQD (reference sequence). V was clipped by 3 bases and J by 6 bases, with 14 bases between them. The CDR3 DNA is TGCGCCAGCAGTGATAGGACGGCGAGGGCCGGGGAGCTGTTTTTT. It yields the protein CASSDRTARAGELFF.

This clone appeared once. A far bigger clonotype differs at one base, so this is likely a read error. Other DNA sequences within the sample encode an identical CDR3. This chain connects TRBV30 to TRBJ1-5, with D uncertain. Germline lookup yields CDR1 GTSNPN and CDR2 SVGIG (reference sequence). V lost 0 bases and J 1 base, leaving 4 bases between the germline ends. There are 13 residues in the CDR3. The CDR3 protein is CAWSVRSNQPQHF. CDR3 sequence (DNA): TGTGCCTGGAGTGTACGGAGCAATCAGCCCCAGCATTTT.